This T cell receptor beta chain is drawn from a study of tumor-infiltrating lymphocytes in primary liver carcinoma. As for the study in general: There were tumors of stage T1-T3 N0M0, each 4.2 to 10 cm across. General observations from the study: Compared with tumor region pairs, tumor-adjacent and tumor-blood pairs overlapped less.

With respect to this clonotype: What it recognizes is unknown. A single base separates this from a much larger clone, so it may be a read error.

For blood RNA, unsorted whole blood served as the source, and germline DNA was extracted too. Surgery was preceded by the collection of roughly 3.9 milliliters of peripheral blood. Germline CDR1 reads LGHNA; CDR2 reads YSLEER. The CDR3 length is 16 residues. Starting from roughly 540 ng of total RNA, TCR beta cDNA was produced with a primer in the constant region. Investigators got TCR beta libraries out of three nested multiplex PCR rounds, done with slightly modified ARM-PCR. Researchers ran the first two PCR rounds for 9 to 10 cycles each with TRBV1-TRBV30 forward primers and a C-beta reverse primer. MiXCR, applied by TCRdb to the multiplex PCR reads, yields one record per CDR3 protein. This sample has 330,000 or so distinct CDR3 sequences, with approximately 65% found just once.

Material: peripheral blood. This clonotype was sampled from a man in his forties with primary liver carcinoma and hepatitis B virus infection. J is TRBJ1-4 and V is TRBV4-3; the D gene is possibly TRBD1 (5 bases). The CDR3 reads CANSHWAGATNEKLFF. For the CDR3, the DNA is TGCGCCAACAGCCACTGGGCGGGGGCAACTAATGAAAAACTGTTTTTT.